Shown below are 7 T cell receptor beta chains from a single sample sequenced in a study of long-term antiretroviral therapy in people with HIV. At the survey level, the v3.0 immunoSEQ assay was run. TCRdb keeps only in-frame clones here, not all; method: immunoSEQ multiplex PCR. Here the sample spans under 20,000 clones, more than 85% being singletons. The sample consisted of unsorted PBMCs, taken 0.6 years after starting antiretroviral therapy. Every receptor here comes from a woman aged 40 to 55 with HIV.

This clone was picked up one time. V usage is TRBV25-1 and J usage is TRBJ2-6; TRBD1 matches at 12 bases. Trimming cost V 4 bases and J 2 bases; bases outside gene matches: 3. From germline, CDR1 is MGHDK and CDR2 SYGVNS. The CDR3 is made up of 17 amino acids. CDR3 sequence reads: CASSGDRGLTGANVLTF. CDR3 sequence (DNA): TGTGCCAGCAGTGGGGACAGGGGGCTCACTGGGGCCAACGTCCTGACTTTC.

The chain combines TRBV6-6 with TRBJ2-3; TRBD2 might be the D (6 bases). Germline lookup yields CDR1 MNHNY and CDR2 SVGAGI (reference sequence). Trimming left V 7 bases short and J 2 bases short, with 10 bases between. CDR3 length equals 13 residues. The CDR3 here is CASNRGSTDTQYF. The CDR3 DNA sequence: TGTGCCAGCAATCGGGGGTCCACAGATACGCAGTATTTT.

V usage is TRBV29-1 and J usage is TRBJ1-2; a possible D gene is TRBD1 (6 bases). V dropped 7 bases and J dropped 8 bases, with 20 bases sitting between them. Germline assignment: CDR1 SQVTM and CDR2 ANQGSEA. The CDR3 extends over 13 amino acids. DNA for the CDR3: TGCAGCGCCACTGGGACAATTATACAAGGCTACACCTTC. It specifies CSATGTIIQGYTF.

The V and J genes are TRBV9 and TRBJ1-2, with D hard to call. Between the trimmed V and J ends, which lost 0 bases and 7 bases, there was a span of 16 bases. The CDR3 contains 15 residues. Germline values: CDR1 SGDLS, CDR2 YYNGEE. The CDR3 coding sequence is TGTGCCAGCAGCGTAGGCGAGAGGGATAGTGGTGGCTACACCTTC. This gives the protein CASSVGERDSGGYTF.

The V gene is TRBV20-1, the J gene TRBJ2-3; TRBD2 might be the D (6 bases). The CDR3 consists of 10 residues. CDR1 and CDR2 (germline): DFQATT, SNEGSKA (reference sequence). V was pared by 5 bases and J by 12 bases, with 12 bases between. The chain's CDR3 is CSAGDFPQYF. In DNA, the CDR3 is TGCAGTGCTGGGGACTTTCCTCAGTATTTT.

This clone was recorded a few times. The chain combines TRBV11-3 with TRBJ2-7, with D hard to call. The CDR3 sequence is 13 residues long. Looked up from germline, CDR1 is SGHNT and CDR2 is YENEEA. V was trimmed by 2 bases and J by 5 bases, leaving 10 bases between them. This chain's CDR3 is CASSLTRWDEQYF. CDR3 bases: TGTGCCAGCAGCTTAACGCGGTGGGACGAGCAGTACTTC. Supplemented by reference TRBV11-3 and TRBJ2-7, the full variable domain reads EAGVVQSPRYKIIEKKQPVAFWCNPISGHNTLYWYLQNLGQGPELLIRYENEEAVDDSQLPKDRFSAERLKGVDSTLKIQPAELGDSAVYLCASSLTRWDEQYFGPGTRLTVT.

CDR3 residues: CASSFIAWGGRTDTQYF. As DNA, the CDR3 is TGTGCCAGCAGCTTCATCGCGTGGGGGGGGCGCACAGATACGCAGTATTTT. This sequence joins TRBV11-2 and TRBJ2-3, with a weak D call TRBD2 (7 bases). The CDR3 spans 17 residues. V gave up 3 bases and J gave up 1 base, with 17 bases separating them. Germline CDR1 reads SGHAT; CDR2 reads FQNNGV.